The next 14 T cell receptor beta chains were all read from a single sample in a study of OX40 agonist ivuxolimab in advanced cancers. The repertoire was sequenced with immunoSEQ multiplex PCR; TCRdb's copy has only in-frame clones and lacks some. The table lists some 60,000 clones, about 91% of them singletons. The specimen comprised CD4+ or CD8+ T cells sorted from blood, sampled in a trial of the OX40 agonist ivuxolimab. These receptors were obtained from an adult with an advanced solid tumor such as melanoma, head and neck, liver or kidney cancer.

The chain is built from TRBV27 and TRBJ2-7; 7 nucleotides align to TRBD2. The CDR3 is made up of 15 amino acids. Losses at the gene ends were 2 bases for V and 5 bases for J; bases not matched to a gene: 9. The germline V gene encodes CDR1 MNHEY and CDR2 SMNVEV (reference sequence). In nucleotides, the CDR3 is TGTGCCAGCAGTTTAGGGGTGGGAGGGTCCGACGAGCAGTACTTC. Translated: CASSLGVGGSDEQYF.

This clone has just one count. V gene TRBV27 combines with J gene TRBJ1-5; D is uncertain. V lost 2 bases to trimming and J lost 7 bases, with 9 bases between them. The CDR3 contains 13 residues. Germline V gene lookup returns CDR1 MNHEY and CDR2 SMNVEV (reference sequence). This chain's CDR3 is CASSLANMQPQHF. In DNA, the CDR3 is TGTGCCAGCAGTTTAGCCAACATGCAGCCCCAGCATTTT.

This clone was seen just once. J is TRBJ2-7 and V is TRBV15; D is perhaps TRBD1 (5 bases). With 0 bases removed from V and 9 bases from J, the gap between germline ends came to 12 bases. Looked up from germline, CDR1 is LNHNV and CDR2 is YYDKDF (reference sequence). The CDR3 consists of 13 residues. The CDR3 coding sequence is TGTGCCACCAGCAGAGATGGGGCTGAGTTGCAGTACTTC. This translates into CATSRDGAELQYF.

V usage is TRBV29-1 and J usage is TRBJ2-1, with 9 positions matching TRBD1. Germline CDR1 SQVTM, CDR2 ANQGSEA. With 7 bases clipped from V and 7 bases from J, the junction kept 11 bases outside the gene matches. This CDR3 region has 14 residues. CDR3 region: CSETGTGLENEQFF. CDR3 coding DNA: TGCAGCGAAACCGGGACAGGGTTGGAAAATGAGCAGTTCTTC.

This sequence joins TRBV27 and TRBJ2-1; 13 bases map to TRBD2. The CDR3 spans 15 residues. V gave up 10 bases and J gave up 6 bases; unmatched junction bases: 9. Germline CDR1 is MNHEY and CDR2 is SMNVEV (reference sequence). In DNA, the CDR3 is TGTGCCACCACTAGCGGGAGGGCCTACGGCAATGAGCAGTTCTTC. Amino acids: CATTSGRAYGNEQFF.

The CDR3 DNA reads TGTGCCAGCAGCCCCCCCCCAGGGAGCGGCTACACCTTC. Encoded protein: CASSPPPGSGYTF. The chain carries TRBV7-9 and TRBJ1-2; a weak D match, TRBD1 (5 bases). Trimming removed 5 bases from V and 8 bases from J, with 15 bases in between. Germline lookup yields CDR1 SEHNR and CDR2 FQNEAQ (reference sequence). The CDR3 sequence is 13 residues long.

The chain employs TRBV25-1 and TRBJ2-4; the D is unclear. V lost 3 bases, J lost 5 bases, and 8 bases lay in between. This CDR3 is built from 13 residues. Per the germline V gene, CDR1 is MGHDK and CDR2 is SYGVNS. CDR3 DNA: TGTGCCAGCAGTGAGTTCGAGGAAAACATTCAGTACTTC. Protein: CASSEFEENIQYF. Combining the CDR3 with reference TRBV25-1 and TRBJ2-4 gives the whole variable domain EADIYQTPRYLVIGTGKKITLECSQTMGHDKMYWYQQDPGMELHLIHYSYGVNSTEKGDLSSESTVSRIRTEHFPLTLESARPSHTSQYLCASSEFEENIQYFGAGTRLSVL.

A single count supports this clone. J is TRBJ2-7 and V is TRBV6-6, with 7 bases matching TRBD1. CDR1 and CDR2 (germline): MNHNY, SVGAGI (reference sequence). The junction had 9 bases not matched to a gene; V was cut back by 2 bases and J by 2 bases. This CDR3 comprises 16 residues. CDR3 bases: TGTGCCAGCAGTTACACGCCCACAGGGGCAACCTACGAGCAGTACTTC. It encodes CASSYTPTGATYEQYF.

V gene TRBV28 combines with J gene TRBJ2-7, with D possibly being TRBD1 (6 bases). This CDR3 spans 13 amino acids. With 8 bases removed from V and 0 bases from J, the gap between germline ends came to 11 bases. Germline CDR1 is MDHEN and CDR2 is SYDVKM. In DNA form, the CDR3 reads TGTGCCAGCGCTACAGGGATCTCCTACGAGCAGTACTTC. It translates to CASATGISYEQYF.

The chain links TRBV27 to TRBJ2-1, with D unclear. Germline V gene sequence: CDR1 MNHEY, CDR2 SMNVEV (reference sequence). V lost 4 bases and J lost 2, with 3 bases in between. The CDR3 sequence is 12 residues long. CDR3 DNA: TGTGCCAGCAGTTCAACCTACAATGAGCAGTTCTTC. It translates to CASSSTYNEQFF.

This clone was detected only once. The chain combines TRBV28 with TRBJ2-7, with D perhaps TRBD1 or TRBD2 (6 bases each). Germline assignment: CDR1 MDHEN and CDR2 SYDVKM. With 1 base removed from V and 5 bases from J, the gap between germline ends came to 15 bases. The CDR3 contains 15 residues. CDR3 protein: CASSLSGAGRNEQYF. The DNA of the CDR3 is TGTGCCAGCAGTTTATCGGGGGCAGGGAGGAACGAGCAGTACTTC.

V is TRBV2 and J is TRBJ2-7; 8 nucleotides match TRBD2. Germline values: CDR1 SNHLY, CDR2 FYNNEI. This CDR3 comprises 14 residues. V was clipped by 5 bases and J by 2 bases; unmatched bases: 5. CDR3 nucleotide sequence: TGTGCCAGCAGTCAGGTTAGCGGGACCTACGAGCAGTACTTC. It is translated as CASSQVSGTYEQYF.

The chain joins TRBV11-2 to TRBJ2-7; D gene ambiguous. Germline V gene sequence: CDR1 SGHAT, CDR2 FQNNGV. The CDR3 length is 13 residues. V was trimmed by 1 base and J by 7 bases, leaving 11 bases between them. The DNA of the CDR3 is TGTGCCAGCAGCTTAGCATACTCCCCAGAGCAGTACTTC. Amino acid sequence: CASSLAYSPEQYF.

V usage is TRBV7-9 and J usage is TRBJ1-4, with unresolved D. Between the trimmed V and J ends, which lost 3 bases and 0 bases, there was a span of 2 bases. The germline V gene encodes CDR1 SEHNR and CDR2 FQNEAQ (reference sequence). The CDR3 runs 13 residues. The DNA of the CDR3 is TGTGCCAGCAGCTTGACAACTAATGAAAAACTGTTTTTT. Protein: CASSLTTNEKLFF.